These T cell receptor beta chains were read from a single sample in a study of OX40 agonist ivuxolimab in advanced cancers. Profiling relied on immunoSEQ multiplex PCR, and the TCRdb table lists in-frame clones only, not all of them. The sample holds 80,000 or so clones, 75% to 90% seen once. The material was CD4+ or CD8+ T cells sorted from blood, obtained in a trial of the OX40 agonist ivuxolimab. The receptors derive from an adult with an advanced solid tumor such as melanoma, head and neck, liver or kidney cancer. CDR3s include the opening cysteine and the closing phenylalanine or tryptophan. Fields, in order: D gene, clone size, J gene, V gene, CDR3 protein, CDR3 DNA. The D gene is left open where the match is weak. Not every row has a clone size; where given, it reads once, few, many or a size class.

d_call: NA; clone_size: NA; j_call: TRBJ1-1; v_call: TRBV9; cdr3_aa: CASTPSGGRVTEAFF; cdr3_nt: TGTGCCAGCACACCTTCGGGGGGACGGGTCACTGAAGCTTTCTTT
d_call: NA; clone_size: NA; j_call: TRBJ1-1; v_call: TRBV10-3; cdr3_aa: CAISGRGWNTEAFF; cdr3_nt: TGTGCCATCAGTGGCAGGGGTTGGAACACTGAAGCTTTCTTT
d_call: NA; clone_size: NA; j_call: TRBJ1-2; v_call: TRBV6-1; cdr3_aa: CASSEGRAYGYTF; cdr3_nt: TGTGCCAGCAGTGAGGGCAGGGCATATGGCTACACCTTC
d_call: NA; clone_size: NA; j_call: TRBJ2-5; v_call: TRBV11-2; cdr3_aa: CASSLGQRRAQYF; cdr3_nt: TGTGCCAGCAGCTTAGGGCAGAGACGCGCCCAGTACTTC
d_call: TRBD2; clone_size: NA; j_call: TRBJ2-7; v_call: TRBV10-1; cdr3_aa: CASSEVLAGSYEQYF; cdr3_nt: TGCGCCAGCAGTGAGGTCCTAGCGGGATCCTACGAGCAGTACTTC
d_call: TRBD1; clone_size: NA; j_call: TRBJ2-3; v_call: TRBV7-3; cdr3_aa: CASSLTGTGGGGTDTQYF; cdr3_nt: TGTGCCAGCAGCTTAACCGGGACAGGGGGCGGTGGCACAGATACGCAGTATTTT
d_call: TRBD2; clone_size: NA; j_call: TRBJ2-1; v_call: TRBV9; cdr3_aa: CASRRTSGSPGNEQFF; cdr3_nt: TGTGCCAGCAGGAGGACTAGCGGGAGCCCCGGGAATGAGCAGTTCTTC
d_call: NA; clone_size: few; j_call: TRBJ1-1; v_call: TRBV5-1; cdr3_aa: CASSSETVGITEAFF; cdr3_nt: TGCGCCAGCAGCTCCGAGACGGTTGGGATCACTGAAGCTTTCTTT
d_call: NA; clone_size: NA; j_call: TRBJ2-5; v_call: TRBV25-1; cdr3_aa: CASSEYGPGAQETQYF; cdr3_nt: TGTGCCAGCAGTGAATATGGCCCGGGGGCGCAAGAGACCCAGTACTTC
d_call: TRBD1; clone_size: NA; j_call: TRBJ1-2; v_call: TRBV6-5; cdr3_aa: CASARTGGYGYTF; cdr3_nt: TGTGCCAGCGCCAGGACAGGGGGGTATGGCTACACCTTC
d_call: TRBD1; clone_size: NA; j_call: TRBJ1-1; v_call: TRBV28; cdr3_aa: CASSLLQGATEAFF; cdr3_nt: TGTGCCAGCAGTTTACTACAGGGGGCGACTGAAGCTTTCTTT
d_call: NA; clone_size: NA; j_call: TRBJ1-1; v_call: TRBV5-6; cdr3_aa: CASSFGRMNTEAFF; cdr3_nt: TGTGCCAGCAGCTTCGGACGGATGAACACTGAAGCTTTCTTT
d_call: NA; clone_size: NA; j_call: TRBJ2-1; v_call: TRBV27; cdr3_aa: CASSYSSRTTYNEQFF; cdr3_nt: TGTGCCAGCAGTTACTCCTCGAGGACTACCTACAATGAGCAGTTCTTC
d_call: NA; clone_size: NA; j_call: TRBJ2-4; v_call: TRBV6-5; cdr3_aa: CASSSGRLGAKNIQYF; cdr3_nt: TGTGCCAGCAGTTCGGGACGCCTTGGTGCCAAAAACATTCAGTACTTC
d_call: NA; clone_size: NA; j_call: TRBJ2-4; v_call: TRBV28; cdr3_aa: CASSFQGAKNIQYF; cdr3_nt: TGTGCCAGCAGTTTTCAGGGGGCCAAAAACATTCAGTACTTC